This T cell receptor (beta chain) was captured in a study of CD8 T cells in ankylosing spondylitis. Study-level results: Disease-linked clones were reportedly significantly enriched in matched ankylosing spondylitis synovial fluid. Made up of eight highly homologous variants, a TCR beta motif appeared characteristic of ankylosing spondylitis blood. Prior literature has documented some motif variants in synovial fluid and blood from reactive arthritis.

From the 5' RACE reads, TCRdb called clonotypes with MiXCR, one entry per CDR3 protein. The sample includes around 340,000 distinct CDR3 sequences, roughly 14% of them seen just once. Germline CDR1 and CDR2: DFQATT and SNEGSKA (reference sequence). The CDR3 is made up of 12 amino acids. V was shortened by 3 bases and J by 6 bases, with 8 bases between the two germline ends. This clonotype has more than one count but fewer than ten. The target antigen is unknown. This chain uses TRBV20-1 with TRBJ2-2; no firm D call. Material: blood, either unsorted or a sorted T cell fraction (not recorded which). This sequence originates from a male donor with ankylosing spondylitis or in good health (not recorded which). The CDR3 is CSARSGSGELFF. The CDR3 coding sequence is TGCAGTGCTAGGTCCGGGTCCGGGGAGCTGTTTTTT.